The present TCR beta chain was sequenced within a study of T cell repertoires in cytomegalovirus infection. Study summary: Matching HLA type and CMV infection were both indicated by public TCR beta signatures.

Study-level findings and limits: The study found HLA-C-restricted CMV-specific TCR beta clonotypes dominating the ex vivo response.

This clonotype was recorded a few times. Its antigen is unidentified. CDR1 SGHKS and CDR2 YYEKEE come from the germline V gene (reference sequence). The CDR3 runs to 15 residues. V lost 2 bases and J lost 4, with 15 bases in between. TCRdb re-called the reads through MiXCR, storing one row per CDR3 protein. Here the sample spans 200,000 to 300,000 distinct CDR3 sequences, 8% to 9.5% being singletons. The TCR sequence derives from a human donor in good health (CMV status not recorded). Some clones in this sample may be carry-over from other donors' samples. This chain joins TRBV5-5 and TRBJ1-2; the D is unclear. Sequenced material: PBMCs. The CDR3 DNA reads TGTGCCAGCAGCTTCCTATCCAAATATCCCTATGGCTACACCTTC. This gives the protein CASSFLSKYPYGYTF.